The clone carrying this TCR beta chain showed up just a few times. Its target is not known. Germline CDR1 and CDR2: SGDLS and YYNGEE. The ends were cut back, 1 base at V and 5 bases at J, with 10 bases in the middle. The CDR3 totals 14 residues. This sample was included in a study of T cells in Graves' hyperthyroidism and ophthalmopathy. Uncontrolled infection, other autoimmune disease, pregnancy or lactation excluded patients. Fresh peripheral blood, more than 8 ml of it, supplied the PBMCs. Whole-study findings and limits: In validation, the model predicted ophthalmopathy. These predictions came a median roughly 7.1 months before onset. In simple terms, a model built on 13 V-J features told ophthalmopathy apart from stable hyperthyroidism.

RNA transcripts provided the source from which TCR beta CDR3 regions were amplified. Carried out on the TCR CDR3, a first-round RT-PCR used the HTBI primer set. Each CDR3 protein is one row after TCRdb ran MiXCR on the multiplex PCR reads. Among around 250,000 distinct CDR3 sequences, about 14% were seen once, and the ten largest hold roughly 14%. Specimen: blood. This rearrangement joins TRBV9 to TRBJ1-5; TRBD1 might be the D (5 bases). The source of this sequence is a middle-aged woman with Graves' hyperthyroidism that later progressed to Graves' ophthalmopathy. DNA for the CDR3: TGTGCCAGCAGCGTATTCGGGGACCATCAGCCCCAGCATTTT. It encodes CASSVFGDHQPQHF.